This is a list of T cell receptor beta chains from one sample in a study of cytomegalovirus exposure and HLA in healthy donors. Libraries were prepared by immunoSEQ multiplex PCR; TCRdb keeps only in-frame clonotypes and omits some of them. Found here are roughly 89,000 clones, approximately 76% of them singletons; the top ten hold about 9.4%. Sample: PBMCs. The receptors were sampled from a man in his thirties or forties in good health and CMV-seropositive. CDR3s include the opening cysteine and the closing phenylalanine or tryptophan. Fields, in order: CDR3 DNA, CDR3 protein, D gene, J gene, V gene, clone size. The D gene is left open where the match is weak. Some rows mark clone size as missing; the rest say once, few, many or name a class of expanded clone.

cdr3_nt: TGTGCCAGCAGCTCATTCACCGGGACAGGGAAGGAGTCTGGCAATCAGCCCCAGCATTTT; cdr3_aa: CASSSFTGTGKESGNQPQHF; d_call: TRBD1; j_call: TRBJ1-5; v_call: TRBV7-7; clone_size: NA
cdr3_nt: TGCGCCAGCAGCCAACCCACAGGGGCCGCCGGTCAGCCCCAGCATTTT; cdr3_aa: CASSQPTGAAGQPQHF; d_call: TRBD1; j_call: TRBJ1-5; v_call: TRBV4-1; clone_size: NA
cdr3_nt: TGTGCCAGGAAGGGAGGGCAGGGGGCCATCGGTGAGCAGTTCTTC; cdr3_aa: CARKGGQGAIGEQFF; d_call: NA; j_call: TRBJ2-1; v_call: TRBV2; clone_size: NA
cdr3_nt: TGCAGCGTTGAGGCCCAGGGGTGGAAGTCTGAAGCTTTCTTT; cdr3_aa: CSVEAQGWKSEAFF; d_call: NA; j_call: TRBJ1-1; v_call: TRBV29-1; clone_size: NA
cdr3_nt: TGTGCCTGGACCCCGGACAGGGTTGAGACCCAGTACTTC; cdr3_aa: CAWTPDRVETQYF; d_call: TRBD1; j_call: TRBJ2-5; v_call: TRBV30; clone_size: once
cdr3_nt: TGTGCCAGCAGGGGCAGTTGGGCGACCGGGGAGCTGTTTTTT; cdr3_aa: CASRGSWATGELFF; d_call: NA; j_call: TRBJ2-2; v_call: TRBV28; clone_size: once
cdr3_nt: TGTGCCAGTAGTCCCAGCGGAGGGAATCGAGCTAACTATGGCTACACCTTC; cdr3_aa: CASSPSGGNRANYGYTF; d_call: NA; j_call: TRBJ1-2; v_call: TRBV19; clone_size: NA
cdr3_nt: TGTGCCAGCAGTGAAGCGCTTCCGGGATACAATTCACCCCTCCACTTT; cdr3_aa: CASSEALPGYNSPLHF; d_call: NA; j_call: TRBJ1-6; v_call: TRBV2; clone_size: NA
cdr3_nt: TGTGCCAGCAGTCCCGGGACAGGGGACACCGGGGAGCTGTTTTTT; cdr3_aa: CASSPGTGDTGELFF; d_call: TRBD1; j_call: TRBJ2-2; v_call: TRBV6-5; clone_size: NA
cdr3_nt: TGCGCCAGCAGCCAAGGGGAGGTGGAACCCTACGAGCAGTACTTC; cdr3_aa: CASSQGEVEPYEQYF; d_call: NA; j_call: TRBJ2-7; v_call: TRBV4-1; clone_size: NA
cdr3_nt: TGTGCCAGCAGCTTGCGGGGACTAGCGGGGGATAGGTTCTTC; cdr3_aa: CASSLRGLAGDRFF; d_call: TRBD2; j_call: TRBJ2-1; v_call: TRBV5-4; clone_size: NA
cdr3_nt: TGTGCCACCAGCAGCTACAGGGAGCCTTCCTATGGCTACACCTTC; cdr3_aa: CATSSYREPSYGYTF; d_call: NA; j_call: TRBJ1-2; v_call: TRBV15; clone_size: NA
cdr3_nt: TGCGCCAGCAGTCTTGGGGGCGCATTCAATGAGCAGTTCTTC; cdr3_aa: CASSLGGAFNEQFF; d_call: NA; j_call: TRBJ2-1; v_call: TRBV5-1; clone_size: NA
cdr3_nt: TGTGCCAGCAGTGAAACAGGTCTGTTAGAGACCCAGTACTTC; cdr3_aa: CASSETGLLETQYF; d_call: NA; j_call: TRBJ2-5; v_call: TRBV6-1; clone_size: NA
cdr3_nt: TGTGCCAGCTCACCGACAGTTTTACCCTCTGGGGCCAACGTCCTGACTTTC; cdr3_aa: CASSPTVLPSGANVLTF; d_call: NA; j_call: TRBJ2-6; v_call: TRBV18; clone_size: NA
cdr3_nt: TGTGCCTGGAGTGTATTCCAGGTTGGCCACAATGAGCAGTTCTTC; cdr3_aa: CAWSVFQVGHNEQFF; d_call: NA; j_call: TRBJ2-1; v_call: TRBV30; clone_size: NA
cdr3_nt: TGTGCCAGCAGTGCCCAGCCTAGCGGAGCCTACAATGAGCAGTTCTTC; cdr3_aa: CASSAQPSGAYNEQFF; d_call: TRBD2; j_call: TRBJ2-1; v_call: TRBV2; clone_size: NA
cdr3_nt: TGTTCCAGCAGCTTTGGGGGGGATGAAAAACTGTTTTTT; cdr3_aa: CSSSFGGDEKLFF; d_call: NA; j_call: TRBJ1-4; v_call: TRBV7-9; clone_size: NA
cdr3_nt: TGTGCCAGCAGTAAGACAGAGACCTACGAGCAGTACTTC; cdr3_aa: CASSKTETYEQYF; d_call: NA; j_call: TRBJ2-7; v_call: TRBV6-6; clone_size: few
cdr3_nt: TGCAGCGTTATCTCCCAGGCCTACTATGGCTACACCTTC; cdr3_aa: CSVISQAYYGYTF; d_call: NA; j_call: TRBJ1-2; v_call: TRBV29-1; clone_size: few
cdr3_nt: TGTGCCAGCAGTGACAGGGGACCGCAGTTCTTC; cdr3_aa: CASSDRGPQFF; d_call: TRBD1; j_call: TRBJ2-1; v_call: TRBV6-5; clone_size: NA
cdr3_nt: TGTGCCAGCAGCTTAGTACTCGGTAATGAGCAGTTCTTC; cdr3_aa: CASSLVLGNEQFF; d_call: NA; j_call: TRBJ2-1; v_call: TRBV11-2; clone_size: NA
cdr3_nt: TGTGCCAGCAGCTTAGGAGGGTCCTCTGGAAACACCATATATTTT; cdr3_aa: CASSLGGSSGNTIYF; d_call: NA; j_call: TRBJ1-3; v_call: TRBV7-2; clone_size: few
cdr3_nt: TGTGCCAGCAGACCTTCGGCAGACAGGGCGGGCCCCCAAGAGACCCAGTACTTC; cdr3_aa: CASRPSADRAGPQETQYF; d_call: TRBD1; j_call: TRBJ2-5; v_call: TRBV28; clone_size: NA
cdr3_nt: TGTGCCAGCAGTAACAGGAACCCGAACACCGGGGAGCTGTTTTTT; cdr3_aa: CASSNRNPNTGELFF; d_call: NA; j_call: TRBJ2-2; v_call: TRBV27; clone_size: NA
cdr3_nt: TGTGCCAGCAGTTCTTTATCTAGCGCCAATGAGCAGTTCTTC; cdr3_aa: CASSSLSSANEQFF; d_call: NA; j_call: TRBJ2-1; v_call: TRBV27; clone_size: NA
cdr3_nt: TGTGCCAGCAGCTTAATGAGGAGCACTGAAGCTTTCTTT; cdr3_aa: CASSLMRSTEAFF; d_call: NA; j_call: TRBJ1-1; v_call: TRBV7-3; clone_size: few
cdr3_nt: TGTGCCAGCAGGCGGGACTGGGGCTCCTACGAGCAGTACTTC; cdr3_aa: CASRRDWGSYEQYF; d_call: NA; j_call: TRBJ2-7; v_call: TRBV28; clone_size: once
cdr3_nt: TGTGCCAGCAGGGACCTCGGCCGGGATGAAGCTTTCTTT; cdr3_aa: CASRDLGRDEAFF; d_call: NA; j_call: TRBJ1-1; v_call: TRBV6-5; clone_size: once
cdr3_nt: TGTGCCAGCAGCCAGACAGCATCCTACAATGAGCAGTTCTTC; cdr3_aa: CASSQTASYNEQFF; d_call: NA; j_call: TRBJ2-1; v_call: TRBV28; clone_size: NA
cdr3_nt: TGTGCCAGCTCACCTCCGGGGGGGGGAAACACTGAAGCTTTCTTT; cdr3_aa: CASSPPGGGNTEAFF; d_call: NA; j_call: TRBJ1-1; v_call: TRBV18; clone_size: NA
cdr3_nt: TGTGCCAGCAAACAGGGGTGGACTGAAGCTTTCTTT; cdr3_aa: CASKQGWTEAFF; d_call: TRBD1; j_call: TRBJ1-1; v_call: TRBV2; clone_size: NA
cdr3_nt: TGTGCCAGCAGCCCGCCCCCCCCCGTTCGGAGCCAAGAGACCCAGTACTTC; cdr3_aa: CASSPPPPVRSQETQYF; d_call: NA; j_call: TRBJ2-5; v_call: TRBV9; clone_size: once
cdr3_nt: TGCGCCAGCAGCCAACAGGGGGCAACTAATGAAAAACTGTTTTTT; cdr3_aa: CASSQQGATNEKLFF; d_call: TRBD1; j_call: TRBJ1-4; v_call: TRBV4-1; clone_size: few
cdr3_nt: TGTGCCATCCCAGAGGCCTTCGGGAATTCACCCCTCCACTTT; cdr3_aa: CAIPEAFGNSPLHF; d_call: NA; j_call: TRBJ1-6; v_call: TRBV7-9; clone_size: NA
cdr3_nt: TGTGCCAAATATGATGGCTACACCTTC; cdr3_aa: CAKYDGYTF; d_call: NA; j_call: TRBJ1-2; v_call: TRBV19; clone_size: NA
cdr3_nt: TGTGCCTGGAGTGTAGGGGTTGGGGCCAACGTCCTGACTTTC; cdr3_aa: CAWSVGVGANVLTF; d_call: NA; j_call: TRBJ2-6; v_call: TRBV30; clone_size: NA
cdr3_nt: TGTGCCACCAGCAGGGGCACGGGATTGGGTTCACCCCTCCACTTT; cdr3_aa: CATSRGTGLGSPLHF; d_call: NA; j_call: TRBJ1-6; v_call: TRBV15; clone_size: NA
cdr3_nt: TGTGCCAGCAGTTTAAACAGGTGGGGTATGGACACTGAAGCTTTCTTT; cdr3_aa: CASSLNRWGMDTEAFF; d_call: NA; j_call: TRBJ1-1; v_call: TRBV28; clone_size: NA
cdr3_nt: TGTGCCAGCACTCCCAGGGCTGGAAACACCATATATTTT; cdr3_aa: CASTPRAGNTIYF; d_call: NA; j_call: TRBJ1-3; v_call: TRBV6-5; clone_size: NA
cdr3_nt: TGTGCCAGCAGCCCCAAGTTAGGGGTGAACACCGGGGAGCTGTTTTTT; cdr3_aa: CASSPKLGVNTGELFF; d_call: NA; j_call: TRBJ2-2; v_call: TRBV7-9; clone_size: once
cdr3_nt: TGCGCCAGCAGCTCGACAGACCCGAACTACGAGCAGTACTTC; cdr3_aa: CASSSTDPNYEQYF; d_call: NA; j_call: TRBJ2-7; v_call: TRBV5-1; clone_size: NA
cdr3_nt: TGTGCCATCGACACTACGGGGGGCCTTATCAATGAGCAGTTCTTC; cdr3_aa: CAIDTTGGLINEQFF; d_call: NA; j_call: TRBJ2-1; v_call: TRBV10-3; clone_size: NA
cdr3_nt: TGTGCCAGCAGCTTAAGGGGGACAGGGGTGGCCGAGCAGTACTTC; cdr3_aa: CASSLRGTGVAEQYF; d_call: TRBD1; j_call: TRBJ2-7; v_call: TRBV7-2; clone_size: NA
cdr3_nt: TGTGCCAGCAGCTTAGCGCTGGACAGCGCGAAGTATGGCTACACCTTC; cdr3_aa: CASSLALDSAKYGYTF; d_call: NA; j_call: TRBJ1-2; v_call: TRBV7-9; clone_size: NA
cdr3_nt: TGTGCCAGCAGCTTGGTCTTAGCGGGGGGGTACAATGAGCAGTTCTTC; cdr3_aa: CASSLVLAGGYNEQFF; d_call: TRBD2; j_call: TRBJ2-1; v_call: TRBV5-6; clone_size: NA
cdr3_nt: TGTGCCAGCAGTTTATCGAACCCAAGACAGGGCGGATCACCCCTCCACTTT; cdr3_aa: CASSLSNPRQGGSPLHF; d_call: TRBD1; j_call: TRBJ1-6; v_call: TRBV27; clone_size: NA
cdr3_nt: TGCGCCAGCAGCAAAACCTTAACAGGGGGTGACACAGATACGCAGTATTTT; cdr3_aa: CASSKTLTGGDTDTQYF; d_call: TRBD1; j_call: TRBJ2-3; v_call: TRBV4-1; clone_size: many
cdr3_nt: TGTGCCAGCAGTTTAGATAGCTCTGGAAACACCATATATTTT; cdr3_aa: CASSLDSSGNTIYF; d_call: NA; j_call: TRBJ1-3; v_call: TRBV28; clone_size: NA
cdr3_nt: TGTGCCAGCAGCTTAGATGAGGCCTTCCACACCTTC; cdr3_aa: CASSLDEAFHTF; d_call: NA; j_call: TRBJ1-2; v_call: TRBV11-2; clone_size: NA
cdr3_nt: TGTGCCAGCAGAGATGGATCGGGGACAGGCCTTTACGAGCAGTACTTC; cdr3_aa: CASRDGSGTGLYEQYF; d_call: TRBD1; j_call: TRBJ2-7; v_call: TRBV5-4; clone_size: few
cdr3_nt: TGTGCCAGCAGCTCATTCAGGACTGGGATCACCAATGAGCAGTTCTTC; cdr3_aa: CASSSFRTGITNEQFF; d_call: NA; j_call: TRBJ2-1; v_call: TRBV7-6; clone_size: NA